A single sample gave rise to the 8 T cell receptor beta chains below, sequenced in a study of cytomegalovirus exposure and HLA in healthy donors (TCRdb year 2017). The method behind the library was the immunoSEQ multiplex PCR assay. A mixture of 60 forward primers for TCR Vbeta segments and 13 reverse primers for TCR Jbeta segments was used in the multiplex PCR. TCRdb stores this immuneACCESS table with in-frame sequences only. Part of the clones is absent; in the studies checked, under half of the shortfall reflects unresolved V genes, and no reason is known for the rest. The sample profile shows roughly 170,000 clones; under 80% of them were found once. 13% of the sample is in the top ten clones. The sample comprised PBMCs. All receptors derive from a woman aged 50 to 60 in good health and CMV-seropositive.

This clone is a singleton in its sample. The chain employs TRBV10-1 and TRBJ2-2, with TRBD2 as a possible D gene (6 bases). Per the germline V gene, CDR1 is WNHNN and CDR2 is SYGVQD (reference sequence). The CDR3 loop spans 16 amino acids. Trimming removed 2 bases from V and 2 bases from J, with 12 bases in between. The CDR3 sequence: CASSENAGRNTGELFF. The DNA for the CDR3 is TGCGCCAGCAGTGAGAACGCGGGGCGTAACACCGGGGAGCTGTTTTTT.

The chain links TRBV29-1 to TRBJ1-1; D possibly corresponds to TRBD1 (6 bases). The CDR3 contains 12 residues. Germline V gene sequence: CDR1 SQVTM, CDR2 ANQGSEA. Trimming removed 6 bases from V and 5 bases from J, with 13 bases in between. The CDR3, as DNA: TGCAGCGTCATCCACAGGGATACTGAAGCTTTCTTT. Protein: CSVIHRDTEAFF.

The chain combines TRBV4-2 with TRBJ2-4; 10 nucleotides agree with TRBD2. Germline V CDR1 and CDR2: LGHNA, YNFKEQ. Losses at the gene ends were 0 bases for V and 6 bases for J; bases not matched to a gene: 5. The CDR3 spans 16 residues. The CDR3 is CASSQDSASGGNIQYF. The CDR3 coding sequence is TGTGCCAGCAGCCAAGATTCGGCTAGCGGGGGAAACATTCAGTACTTC.

This clone was found a few times. A junction boundary mismatches the germline segment, possibly from a read error. This rearrangement joins TRBV5-1 to TRBJ1-4; the match to TRBD1 covers 7 bases. The length of the CDR3 is 15 residues. The V gene's germline CDR1 is SGHRS and CDR2 YFSETQ. CDR3 in amino acids: CASSLQGPTNEKLFF. The CDR3 bases are TGCGCCAGCAGCCTACAGGGGCCAACCAATGAAAAACTGTTTTTT.

The chain combines TRBV6-1 with TRBJ2-3, with 10 bases matching TRBD2. V was pared by 3 bases and J by 9 bases, with 18 bases of the junction left unmatched. This CDR3 is 18 amino acids long. Germline assignment: CDR1 MNHNS and CDR2 SASEGT. The CDR3 loop reads CASSEWRGGSGGPGTQYF. In DNA form, the CDR3 reads TGTGCCAGCAGTGAGTGGAGGGGAGGTAGCGGGGGGCCGGGGACGCAGTATTTT.

The V call is TRBV5-5, the J call TRBJ1-6; no definite D call. The ends were cut back, 3 bases at V and 3 bases at J, with 7 bases in the middle. Germline V CDR1 and CDR2: SGHKS, YYEKEE (reference sequence). The CDR3 contains 14 residues. CDR3 sequence reads: CASSSHLYNSPLHF. As DNA, the CDR3 is TGTGCCAGCAGCTCACATCTCTATAATTCACCCCTCCACTTT.

The chain joins TRBV19 to TRBJ1-2, with no clear D. V was shortened by 3 bases and J by 4 bases, with 12 bases between the two germline ends. The CDR3 has 14 residues. Germline CDR1 reads LNHDA; CDR2 reads SQIVND (reference sequence). This CDR3 is CASSMNIPVYGYTF. The DNA for the CDR3 is TGTGCCAGTAGTATGAACATTCCAGTCTATGGCTACACCTTC.

The CDR3 DNA follows: TGTGCCAGCCGGAGGTCATATCAAGAGACCCAGTACTTC. As protein: CASRRSYQETQYF. The genes are TRBV2 and TRBJ2-5, with a possible D match to TRBD2 (5 bases). Germline lookup yields CDR1 SNHLY and CDR2 FYNNEI. The CDR3 spans 13 residues. V was cut by 8 bases and J by 2 bases, with 12 bases left in between. The full variable domain, rest sourced from reference TRBV2 and TRBJ2-5, is EPEVTQTPSHQVTQMGQEVILRCVPISNHLYFYWYRQILGQKVEFLVSFYNNEISEKSEIFDDQFSVERPDGSNFTLKIRSTKLEDSAMYFCASRRSYQETQYFGPGTRLLVL.